This TCR beta chain was retrieved from a study of CD8 T cells in Susac syndrome. Negative isolation yielded the CD8+ and CD4+ T cells, while FACS enriched the TEMRA cells. Deletions cut 1 base from V and 8 bases from J, with 8 bases between. The CDR3 totals 13 residues. Germline CDR1 is LGHDT and CDR2 is YNNKEL (reference sequence). When the RNA was reverse transcribed, random hexamers were used with an input of roughly 0.5 to 1 ug. In TCRdb, the immunoSEQ multiplex PCR reads were re-called with MiXCR into one record per CDR3 protein. The sample includes 170,000 or so distinct CDR3 sequences, roughly 95% seen only once; the top ten take around 0.12%.

The sequenced material came from CD4+ T cells from PBMCs. The clonotype was recovered from a human donor with Susac syndrome. The chain recombines TRBV3-1 with TRBJ1-4; D may be TRBD1 (6 bases). This CDR3 is CASSQGDREKLFF. As DNA, the CDR3 is TGTGCCAGCAGCCAAGGCGACAGGGAAAAACTGTTTTTT.